This is a list of T cell receptor beta chains from one sample in a study of beta chain features in type 1 diabetes. Sequenced by immunoSEQ multiplex PCR; TCRdb stores in-frame clones only, minus some. This table has 150,000 to 200,000 clones, roughly 60% appearing once. Specimen: naive CD4+ T cells from blood. These receptors were obtained from a young man with type 1 diabetes. Each CDR3 is given with its conserved first and last residue. Fields, in order: V gene, clone size, J gene, D gene, CDR3 protein, CDR3 DNA. D genes are given only for firm matches. For some rows the clone size is stated as once, few or many, or as a class when expanded; others skip it.

v_call: TRBV29-1; clone_size: -; j_call: TRBJ2-2; d_call: -; cdr3_aa: CSVEMWGDNTGELFF; cdr3_nt: TGCAGCGTTGAGATGTGGGGGGATAACACCGGGGAGCTGTTTTTT
v_call: TRBV10-2; clone_size: few; j_call: TRBJ1-6; d_call: -; cdr3_aa: CASSGSDRDSPLHF; cdr3_nt: TGCGCCAGCAGTGGAAGCGATAGGGATTCACCCCTCCACTTT
v_call: TRBV19; clone_size: -; j_call: TRBJ2-5; d_call: -; cdr3_aa: CASSPRTALETQYF; cdr3_nt: TGTGCCAGTAGTCCAAGGACGGCGCTGGAGACCCAGTACTTC
v_call: TRBV16; clone_size: few; j_call: TRBJ1-2; d_call: -; cdr3_aa: CASSQSSQNYGYTF; cdr3_nt: TGTGCCAGCAGCCAATCTAGTCAGAACTATGGCTACACCTTC
v_call: TRBV30; clone_size: -; j_call: TRBJ1-6; d_call: TRBD1; cdr3_aa: CASTRRQGSSPLHF; cdr3_nt: TGTGCCTCCACTCGCCGACAGGGCAGTTCACCCCTCCACTTT
v_call: TRBV20-1; clone_size: -; j_call: TRBJ2-3; d_call: TRBD1; cdr3_aa: CSAQGAITQYF; cdr3_nt: TGCAGTGCACAGGGGGCGATTACGCAGTATTTT
v_call: TRBV29-1; clone_size: -; j_call: TRBJ1-4; d_call: -; cdr3_aa: CSVAEQGDEKLFF; cdr3_nt: TGCAGCGTTGCTGAACAGGGCGATGAAAAACTGTTTTTT
v_call: TRBV29-1; clone_size: few; j_call: TRBJ2-7; d_call: -; cdr3_aa: CSVGGDTFGYEQYF; cdr3_nt: TGCAGCGTTGGGGGGGACACCTTCGGCTACGAGCAGTACTTC
v_call: TRBV28; clone_size: few; j_call: TRBJ2-7; d_call: -; cdr3_aa: CASRGRTYEQYF; cdr3_nt: TGTGCCAGCAGAGGACGGACCTACGAGCAGTACTTC
v_call: TRBV5-1; clone_size: -; j_call: TRBJ2-7; d_call: TRBD1; cdr3_aa: CASSLGRDRASWNEQYF; cdr3_nt: TGCGCCAGCAGCTTGGGGAGGGACAGGGCCTCATGGAACGAGCAGTACTTC
v_call: TRBV14; clone_size: few; j_call: TRBJ2-1; d_call: -; cdr3_aa: CASSQGHYNEQFF; cdr3_nt: TGTGCCAGCAGCCAAGGACACTACAATGAGCAGTTCTTC
v_call: TRBV19; clone_size: few; j_call: TRBJ1-1; d_call: TRBD1; cdr3_aa: CASSSGQVHPRAFF; cdr3_nt: TGTGCCAGTAGTTCGGGACAGGTCCACCCGCGGGCTTTCTTT
v_call: TRBV9; clone_size: -; j_call: TRBJ2-4; d_call: -; cdr3_aa: CASSVDLGKGIQYF; cdr3_nt: TGTGCCAGCAGCGTTGACCTGGGAAAGGGCATTCAGTACTTC
v_call: TRBV5-1; clone_size: -; j_call: TRBJ2-1; d_call: TRBD1; cdr3_aa: CASSLYRGLEYNEQFF; cdr3_nt: TGCGCCAGCAGCTTGTACAGGGGGCTTGAATACAATGAGCAGTTCTTC
v_call: TRBV7-2; clone_size: -; j_call: TRBJ2-7; d_call: -; cdr3_aa: CASSLYYEQYF; cdr3_nt: TGTGCCAGCAGCTTATATTACGAGCAGTACTTC
v_call: TRBV30; clone_size: few; j_call: TRBJ2-1; d_call: TRBD1; cdr3_aa: CAWSVGQGSNEQFF; cdr3_nt: TGTGCCTGGAGTGTAGGACAGGGCAGCAATGAGCAGTTCTTC
v_call: TRBV19; clone_size: -; j_call: TRBJ2-7; d_call: TRBD1; cdr3_aa: CASSIAGDSSYEQYF; cdr3_nt: TGTGCCAGTAGTATAGCCGGGGACAGCTCCTACGAGCAGTACTTC
v_call: TRBV25-1; clone_size: -; j_call: TRBJ2-5; d_call: -; cdr3_aa: CASSEDYQETQYF; cdr3_nt: TGTGCCAGCAGTGAAGACTATCAAGAGACCCAGTACTTC
v_call: TRBV4-1; clone_size: once; j_call: TRBJ2-3; d_call: -; cdr3_aa: CASSEGITRADTQYF; cdr3_nt: TGCGCCAGCAGCGAGGGGATAACGCGGGCAGATACGCAGTATTTT
v_call: TRBV30; clone_size: -; j_call: TRBJ2-2; d_call: -; cdr3_aa: CAWSVHTGELFF; cdr3_nt: TGTGCCTGGAGTGTACACACCGGGGAGCTGTTTTTT
v_call: TRBV29-1; clone_size: few; j_call: TRBJ2-2; d_call: -; cdr3_aa: CSVPGLGGGELFF; cdr3_nt: TGCAGCGTTCCAGGGCTAGGGGGCGGGGAGCTGTTTTTT
v_call: TRBV7-2; clone_size: -; j_call: TRBJ2-7; d_call: -; cdr3_aa: CASSYSSYEQYF; cdr3_nt: TGTGCCAGCAGCTATAGCTCCTACGAGCAGTACTTC
v_call: TRBV29-1; clone_size: -; j_call: TRBJ2-7; d_call: TRBD1; cdr3_aa: CSVERTGAHEQYF; cdr3_nt: TGCAGCGTCGAACGGACAGGGGCCCACGAGCAGTACTTC
v_call: TRBV29-1; clone_size: few; j_call: TRBJ2-3; d_call: -; cdr3_aa: CSVVVGRDTQYF; cdr3_nt: TGCAGCGTTGTCGTGGGGAGAGATACGCAGTATTTT
v_call: TRBV5-1; clone_size: -; j_call: TRBJ1-6; d_call: -; cdr3_aa: CASSLETDNISPLHF; cdr3_nt: TGCGCCAGCAGCTTGGAGACCGATAACATTTCACCCCTCCACTTT
v_call: TRBV20-1; clone_size: -; j_call: TRBJ2-1; d_call: -; cdr3_aa: CSRSGNNEQFF; cdr3_nt: TGCAGCCGCTCGGGAAACAATGAGCAGTTCTTC
v_call: TRBV4-3; clone_size: -; j_call: TRBJ2-1; d_call: -; cdr3_aa: CASSQQDGYNEQFF; cdr3_nt: TGCGCCAGCAGCCAACAGGACGGGTACAATGAGCAGTTCTTC
v_call: TRBV7-8; clone_size: -; j_call: TRBJ1-2; d_call: TRBD1; cdr3_aa: CASSFDRASESGYTF; cdr3_nt: TGTGCCAGCAGCTTTGACAGGGCAAGTGAGTCTGGCTACACCTTC
v_call: TRBV9; clone_size: -; j_call: TRBJ2-6; d_call: -; cdr3_aa: CASSYEANVLTF; cdr3_nt: TGTGCCAGCAGCTACGAGGCCAACGTCCTGACTTTC
v_call: TRBV29-1; clone_size: few; j_call: TRBJ1-1; d_call: TRBD1; cdr3_aa: CSVADRGRANTEAFF; cdr3_nt: TGCAGCGTTGCGGACAGGGGTAGGGCGAACACTGAAGCTTTCTTT
v_call: TRBV13; clone_size: -; j_call: TRBJ2-7; d_call: -; cdr3_aa: CASSSQDSSYEQYF; cdr3_nt: TGTGCCAGCAGCTCTCAGGACAGCTCCTACGAGCAGTACTTC
v_call: TRBV29-1; clone_size: few; j_call: TRBJ2-2; d_call: -; cdr3_aa: CSAETDLNTGELFF; cdr3_nt: TGCAGCGCAGAAACGGACCTAAACACCGGGGAGCTGTTTTTT
v_call: TRBV7-2; clone_size: -; j_call: TRBJ2-5; d_call: -; cdr3_aa: CASSLRAPDGETQYF; cdr3_nt: TGTGCCAGCAGCTTAAGGGCTCCCGATGGGGAGACCCAGTACTTC
v_call: TRBV27; clone_size: -; j_call: TRBJ1-2; d_call: -; cdr3_aa: CASSFSQSYGYTF; cdr3_nt: TGTGCCAGCAGTTTCTCCCAGAGCTATGGCTACACCTTC
v_call: TRBV5-1; clone_size: -; j_call: TRBJ1-4; d_call: -; cdr3_aa: CASRGTDEKLFF; cdr3_nt: TGCGCCAGCAGAGGTACCGATGAAAAACTGTTTTTT
v_call: TRBV5-4; clone_size: -; j_call: TRBJ2-5; d_call: TRBD1; cdr3_aa: CASSSTGGEETQYF; cdr3_nt: TGTGCCAGCAGCTCGACAGGGGGAGAAGAGACCCAGTACTTC
v_call: TRBV5-1; clone_size: -; j_call: TRBJ2-7; d_call: TRBD1; cdr3_aa: CASSLARTGVNEQYF; cdr3_nt: TGCGCCAGCAGCTTGGCCAGGACAGGGGTTAACGAGCAGTACTTC
v_call: TRBV5-6; clone_size: -; j_call: TRBJ2-1; d_call: -; cdr3_aa: CASSSNTGRNYNEQFF; cdr3_nt: TGTGCCAGCAGCTCAAATACAGGGAGAAATTACAATGAGCAGTTCTTC
v_call: TRBV29-1; clone_size: few; j_call: TRBJ2-3; d_call: -; cdr3_aa: CSVAAGQLTDTQYF; cdr3_nt: TGCAGCGTTGCTGCAGGGCAGCTCACAGATACGCAGTATTTT
v_call: TRBV27; clone_size: -; j_call: TRBJ1-6; d_call: -; cdr3_aa: CASTKGAGGNSPLHF; cdr3_nt: TGTGCCAGCACCAAAGGGGCGGGAGGGAATTCACCCCTCCACTTT
v_call: TRBV29-1; clone_size: few; j_call: TRBJ1-1; d_call: -; cdr3_aa: CSPKGTQNTEAFF; cdr3_nt: TGCAGCCCCAAGGGAACACAAAACACTGAAGCTTTCTTT
v_call: TRBV25-1; clone_size: -; j_call: TRBJ2-3; d_call: -; cdr3_aa: CASSESTDTQYF; cdr3_nt: TGTGCCAGCAGTGAATCCACAGATACGCAGTATTTT
v_call: TRBV7-9; clone_size: few; j_call: TRBJ2-7; d_call: -; cdr3_aa: CASSLARSDEQYF; cdr3_nt: TGTGCCAGCAGCTTAGCGCGAAGTGATGAGCAGTACTTC
v_call: TRBV13; clone_size: -; j_call: TRBJ2-5; d_call: -; cdr3_aa: CASSLSKETQYF; cdr3_nt: TGTGCCAGCAGCTTAAGTAAAGAGACCCAGTACTTC
v_call: TRBV29-1; clone_size: few; j_call: TRBJ1-2; d_call: -; cdr3_aa: CSVEDRNYGYTF; cdr3_nt: TGCAGCGTCGAGGACAGAAACTATGGCTACACCTTC
v_call: TRBV15; clone_size: few; j_call: TRBJ2-5; d_call: -; cdr3_aa: CATSKLEETQYF; cdr3_nt: TGTGCCACCAGCAAACTAGAAGAGACCCAGTACTTC
v_call: TRBV10-1; clone_size: -; j_call: TRBJ2-5; d_call: -; cdr3_aa: CASSERRWDRPLRGTQYF; cdr3_nt: TGCGCCAGCAGTGAGAGGAGGTGGGACCGCCCTCTCCGGGGGACCCAGTACTTC
v_call: TRBV29-1; clone_size: -; j_call: TRBJ1-2; d_call: TRBD1; cdr3_aa: CSVYGQAEGYTF; cdr3_nt: TGCAGCGTTTACGGACAGGCGGAAGGCTACACCTTC
v_call: TRBV7-8; clone_size: -; j_call: TRBJ2-5; d_call: -; cdr3_aa: CASSLTRQETQYF; cdr3_nt: TGTGCCAGCAGCTTAACTCGGCAAGAGACCCAGTACTTC
v_call: TRBV29-1; clone_size: -; j_call: TRBJ2-1; d_call: -; cdr3_aa: CSVEVSQRDEQFF; cdr3_nt: TGCAGCGTTGAAGTATCGCAGCGGGATGAGCAGTTCTTC
v_call: TRBV28; clone_size: -; j_call: TRBJ1-1; d_call: -; cdr3_aa: CATQTEMNTEAFF; cdr3_nt: TGTGCCACCCAAACAGAAATGAACACTGAAGCTTTCTTT
v_call: TRBV9; clone_size: -; j_call: TRBJ2-5; d_call: TRBD1; cdr3_aa: CASSPRTGFGEETQYF; cdr3_nt: TGTGCCAGCAGCCCCCGGACAGGGTTTGGCGAGGAGACCCAGTACTTC
v_call: TRBV5-4; clone_size: -; j_call: TRBJ2-3; d_call: -; cdr3_aa: CASSSPVLAAGTDTQYF; cdr3_nt: TGTGCCAGCAGCTCCCCGGTGTTAGCGGCGGGCACAGATACGCAGTATTTT
v_call: TRBV28; clone_size: -; j_call: TRBJ1-3; d_call: -; cdr3_aa: CASHPRATGNTIYF; cdr3_nt: TGTGCCAGCCATCCCAGGGCCACAGGAAACACCATATATTTT
v_call: TRBV29-1; clone_size: few; j_call: TRBJ2-3; d_call: -; cdr3_aa: CSVAEGTVDTQYF; cdr3_nt: TGCAGCGTTGCGGAGGGAACTGTAGATACGCAGTATTTT
v_call: TRBV29-1; clone_size: -; j_call: TRBJ2-1; d_call: -; cdr3_aa: CSVLRPGGGQFF; cdr3_nt: TGCAGCGTTCTTCGCCCCGGAGGGGGGCAGTTCTTC
v_call: TRBV4-1; clone_size: -; j_call: TRBJ1-5; d_call: -; cdr3_aa: CASSLTGFEPQHF; cdr3_nt: TGCGCCAGCAGCCTTACAGGGTTTGAGCCCCAGCATTTT
v_call: TRBV7-9; clone_size: few; j_call: TRBJ2-7; d_call: -; cdr3_aa: CASSLSADEQYF; cdr3_nt: TGTGCCAGCAGCTTATCCGCGGATGAGCAGTACTTC
v_call: TRBV20-1; clone_size: -; j_call: TRBJ2-5; d_call: -; cdr3_aa: CSATEETQYF; cdr3_nt: TGCAGTGCTACGGAAGAGACCCAGTACTTC